This entry describes one T cell receptor (beta chain). Its antigen is unknown. No base quality values were provided; no much bigger clone lies one nucleotide off. A distance of 11 bases separates the germline ends of V and J, which lose 2 bases and 4 bases respectively. Measured from the cysteine to the phenylalanine, the CDR3 is 14 residues long. Only the CDR3 portion is preserved as DNA: 42 bases, with reading frame beginning at the first base. Reads for this sample came from an Illumina HiSeq 1500. TCRdb cleaned the public reads at Q25 with fastp, built clones with MiXCR and kept in-frame beta chains. Every distinct CDR3 protein forms one entry, paired with its most common genes and DNA. The sample records 110,000 or so distinct CDR3 sequences, more than 30% of which are singletons. Around two fifths of the sample is in the top ten clones. The data are from a study of T cell repertoires in cytomegalovirus infection (dated by TCRdb to between 2018 and 2020). Regarding the research as a whole: Recently identified HLA-C-restricted CMV epitopes, whose presentation resists viral immunomodulation, were targeted by peptide stimulations together with well-studied HLA-B-restricted epitopes. Because public TCR beta signatures pointed to carriage of CMV infection together with the matching HLA type, the HLA type of each donor mattered for the analysis. The full study reports these points: Carriers of CMV infection plus the relevant HLA type were discriminated by the cumulative frequency of public TCR beta family members in the study cohort and in an independent roughly 320-donor cohort. The ex vivo response was dominated by HLA-C-restricted CMV-specific TCR beta clonotypes, which also provided the single most frequent clonotype in two of eight donors.

This specimen's treatment or condition label, per the study, means: in vitro stimulation with specific CMV peptide epitopes to enrich CMV-specific T cells. Specimen: CD8+ T cells from cultured PBMCs, collected from culture after CMV antigen stimulation. The chain was built from TRBV12-3 or TRBV12-4 and TRBJ1-1; the D gene assignment is ambiguous. The receptor was isolated from a human donor in good health (CMV status not recorded). Some clones in this sample may be carry-over from other donors' samples. The base sequence is TGTGCCAGCAGTTTATGGGCGTTTGGCACTGAAGCTTTCTTT. It translates as CASSLWAFGTEAFF.